A selection of T cell receptor beta chains follows, all from one sample in a study of brain T cells in children with intractable seizures. Sequenced by immunoSEQ multiplex PCR; TCRdb stores in-frame clones only, minus some. The data show 50,000 to 80,000 clones, roughly 95% seen once. Here the sequenced sample was peripheral blood, taken at surgery. These receptors all stem from a boy in the first two years of life with focal cortical dysplasia and intractable seizures. CDR3s include the opening cysteine and the closing phenylalanine or tryptophan. The D gene is left open where the match is weak. Clone size appears in some rows only: once, few, many, or a class for an expanded clone.

once	TRBJ2-5	TRBD2	TRBV7-2	TGTGCCAGCAGCTTAGCGCTGGGGGGGATAGAGACCCAGTACTTC	CASSLALGGIETQYF
.	TRBJ2-2	.	TRBV6-5	TGTGCCAGCCACTGGACGACGAACACCGGGGAGCTGTTTTTT	CASHWTTNTGELFF
.	TRBJ2-3	.	TRBV5-5	TGTGCCAGCAGCGCTGGACGGAGCACAGATACGCAGTATTTT	CASSAGRSTDTQYF
.	TRBJ2-6	.	TRBV5-1	TGCGCCAGCAGCTTGTCCACCTCCCGGGACCCTCAAGTGGTCCTGACTTTC	CASSLSTSRDPQVVLTF
.	TRBJ1-1	TRBD1	TRBV19	TGTGCCAGTAGTATTGGGACAGACACTGAAGCTTTCTTT	CASSIGTDTEAFF
few	TRBJ1-2	TRBD1	TRBV7-9	TGTGCCAGCAGCTTAGACCTCCCGGGACAGTTTAACTATGGCTACACCTTC	CASSLDLPGQFNYGYTF
.	TRBJ1-2	.	TRBV15	TGTGCCACCAGCAGAGAGGGGTCGTTGGTGGTGGGCTACACCTTC	CATSREGSLVVGYTF
.	TRBJ2-3	TRBD1	TRBV19	TGTGCCAGTAGTTCCCGACAGGGTTCAGATACGCAGTATTTT	CASSSRQGSDTQYF
.	TRBJ2-1	TRBD1	TRBV5-6	TGTGCCAGCAGCTTGAGGGGGACAGCCTACAATGAGCAGTTCTTC	CASSLRGTAYNEQFF
.	TRBJ1-4	.	TRBV5-4	TGTGCCAGCAGCTTGGAGTCAGGGTTTGAAAAACTGTTTTTT	CASSLESGFEKLFF
.	TRBJ2-7	.	TRBV27	TGTGCCAGCAGTTTTTACAATACAGGGTTCGACCACGAGCAGTACTTC	CASSFYNTGFDHEQYF
.	TRBJ2-1	TRBD2	TRBV18	TGTGCCAGCTCACCATGGGCGGGGGGGGACTACAATGAGCAGTTCTTC	CASSPWAGGDYNEQFF
.	TRBJ2-1	TRBD2	TRBV4-3	TGCGCCAGCAGCCAATTTGCTAGCGGGAGTCTTGACGACAATGAGCAGTTCTTC	CASSQFASGSLDDNEQFF
.	TRBJ2-1	TRBD2	TRBV4-1	TGCGCCAGCAGCCAAGGTCCTCTCCCCCAGCGGGGGCCCTCCTACAATGAGCAGTTCTTC	CASSQGPLPQRGPSYNEQFF
.	TRBJ2-2	.	TRBV4-2	TGTGCCAGCAGCCAACTAACCGTGGGGGGCCGACCCGGGGAGCTGTTTTTT	CASSQLTVGGRPGELFF
.	TRBJ2-1	.	TRBV10-3	TGTGCCATCAGTAAGACAATCGTCGGAATTCCGGGGCGCCCCTACAATGAGCAGTTCTTC	CAISKTIVGIPGRPYNEQFF
.	TRBJ1-6	.	TRBV27	TGTGCCAGCAGTTTCTCTACAGCGGGGGGGTTTAATTCACCCCTCCACTTT	CASSFSTAGGFNSPLHF
.	TRBJ2-1	.	TRBV6-2/TRBV6-3	TGTGCCAGCAGTTACGAGAGTCTGCTGGACGAGCAGTTCTTC	CASSYESLLDEQFF
.	TRBJ1-5	TRBD1	TRBV6-5	TGTGCCAGCAGTCGGGACAGGGCTCAGCCCCAGCATTTT	CASSRDRAQPQHF
.	TRBJ2-7	TRBD2	TRBV5-4	TGTGCCAGCAGCTTTGTGGGCGGGGGGGCCTACGAGCAGTACTTC	CASSFVGGGAYEQYF
.	TRBJ1-1	.	TRBV6-1	TGTGCCAGCAGTGACCAAACTTACAGGGACTCCTTTAACACTGAAGCTTTCTTT	CASSDQTYRDSFNTEAFF
.	TRBJ2-3	TRBD2	TRBV28	TGTGCCAGCAGTTTAGCTCCGGGAGGGCCCGATACGCAGTATTTT	CASSLAPGGPDTQYF
.	TRBJ2-5	TRBD2	TRBV4-2	TGTGCCAGCAGCCAAGTCGGGCTAGCGGGAATATATCAAGAGACCCAGTACTTC	CASSQVGLAGIYQETQYF
.	TRBJ2-7	.	TRBV6-4	TGTGCCAACCACAGCGGTCCCTCCTACGAGCAGTACTTC	CANHSGPSYEQYF
.	TRBJ2-7	.	TRBV7-2	TGTGCCACGTTGGGGGCCAGGGAGCAGTACTTC	CATLGAREQYF
.	TRBJ2-7	.	TRBV6-2/TRBV6-3	TGTGCCAGCAGTTACCCTTTTGAGGTGGGAGGTTACGAGCAGTACTTC	CASSYPFEVGGYEQYF
.	TRBJ2-5	TRBD2	TRBV4-2	TGTGCCAGCAGCCTTCCGGGACTAGCGGGAGAGAGGGAGACCCAGTACTTC	CASSLPGLAGERETQYF
.	TRBJ2-1	TRBD2	TRBV7-6	TGTGCCAGCAGCTTATCTAGCGGGCTATACAATGAGCAGTTCTTC	CASSLSSGLYNEQFF
.	TRBJ2-7	.	TRBV6-5	TGTGCCAGCAGCCGACAGCCCTCCTACGAGCAGTACTTC	CASSRQPSYEQYF
.	TRBJ1-3	TRBD1	TRBV15	TGTGCCACCAGCCGCAGACAGGGTGGGAACACCATATATTTT	CATSRRQGGNTIYF
.	TRBJ1-5	TRBD1	TRBV4-1	TGCGCCAGCAGCCAAGATCTTCGGGGACAGGGGCCTTATAGCAATCAGCCCCAGCATTTT	CASSQDLRGQGPYSNQPQHF
.	TRBJ1-1	TRBD1	TRBV10-3	TGTGCCATCAGTGGGACAGGGGATCGGGGTGTCACTGAAGCTTTCTTT	CAISGTGDRGVTEAFF
once	TRBJ1-5	.	TRBV7-2	TGTGCCAGCAGCTTGCAACCTAGCAATCAGCCCCAGCATTTT	CASSLQPSNQPQHF
.	TRBJ2-7	.	TRBV28	TGTGCCAGCAGTTTAGGTGCGGAGGTCTACGAGCAGTACTTC	CASSLGAEVYEQYF
.	TRBJ1-1	.	TRBV3-1/TRBV3-2	TGTGCCAGCAGCCAAGAGCTAGGGGGGGAGAACACTGAAGCTTTCTTT	CASSQELGGENTEAFF
once	TRBJ2-7	.	TRBV12-2	TGTGCAAGTCGCTCAACCCCTCGGGACAGGTGCGAGCAGTACTTC	CASRSTPRDRCEQYF